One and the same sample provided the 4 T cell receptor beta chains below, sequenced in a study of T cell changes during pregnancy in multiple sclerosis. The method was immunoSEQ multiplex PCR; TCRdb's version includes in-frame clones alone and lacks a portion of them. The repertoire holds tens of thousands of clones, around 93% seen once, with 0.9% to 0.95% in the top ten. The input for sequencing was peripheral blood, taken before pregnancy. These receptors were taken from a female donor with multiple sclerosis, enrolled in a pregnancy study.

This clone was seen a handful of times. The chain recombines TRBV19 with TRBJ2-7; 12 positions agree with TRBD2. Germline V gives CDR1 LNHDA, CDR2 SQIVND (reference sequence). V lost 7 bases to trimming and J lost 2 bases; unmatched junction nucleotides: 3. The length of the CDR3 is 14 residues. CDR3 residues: CASTLAGGTYEQYF. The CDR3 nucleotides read TGTGCCAGTACCCTAGCGGGAGGGACCTACGAGCAGTACTTC. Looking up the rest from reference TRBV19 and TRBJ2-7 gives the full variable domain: DGGITQSPKYLFRKEGQNVTLSCEQNLNHDAMYWYRQDPGQGLRLIYYSQIVNDFQKGDIAEGYSVSREKKESFPLTVTSAQKNPTAFYLCASTLAGGTYEQYFGPGTRLTVT.

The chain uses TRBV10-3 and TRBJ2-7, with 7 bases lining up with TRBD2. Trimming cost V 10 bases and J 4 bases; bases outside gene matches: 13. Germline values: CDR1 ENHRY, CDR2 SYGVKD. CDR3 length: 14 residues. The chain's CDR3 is CATPRRAGDYEQYF. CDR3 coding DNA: TGTGCCACCCCTCGCCGCGCGGGGGATTACGAGCAGTACTTC.

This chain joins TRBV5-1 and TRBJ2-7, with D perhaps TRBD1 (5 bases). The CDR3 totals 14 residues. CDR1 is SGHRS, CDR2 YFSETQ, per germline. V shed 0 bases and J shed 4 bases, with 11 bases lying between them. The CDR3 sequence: CASSLEAGLYEQYF. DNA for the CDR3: TGCGCCAGCAGCTTGGAGGCAGGGTTATACGAGCAGTACTTC.

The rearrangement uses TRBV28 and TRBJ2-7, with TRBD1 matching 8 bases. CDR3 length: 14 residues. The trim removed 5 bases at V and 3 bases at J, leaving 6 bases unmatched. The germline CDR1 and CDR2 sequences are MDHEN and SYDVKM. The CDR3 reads CASSPTDRVYEQYF. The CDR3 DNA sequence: TGTGCCAGCAGTCCAACGGACAGGGTCTACGAGCAGTACTTC.